This T cell receptor beta chain appears in the sequencing data of a study of cytomegalovirus exposure and HLA in healthy donors. Study background: HLA-typed donors were the source of around 80 million unique TCRs, which an early data release held.

The primer mix had 60 Vbeta and 13 Jbeta primers. Sequenced by immunoSEQ multiplex PCR; TCRdb stores in-frame clones only, minus some. The sample has over 95,000 clones; about three quarters are singletons. On this clone itself: What it recognizes is unknown.

Germline loops: CDR1 SNHLY, CDR2 FYNNEI. Trimming removed 10 bases from V and 2 bases from J; junction bases left unmatched: 7. The CDR3 sequence is 15 residues long. Regarding the study as a whole: With further analysis later on, most CMV-associated TCR beta chains appeared HLA-restricted. Within an earlier analysis, most TCR beta V segments proved productive either about 90% or about 30% of the time.

Sequencing used PBMCs. This chain uses TRBV2 with TRBJ2-2, with TRBD2 matching over 10 bases. The receptor's source is a female donor in good health and CMV-seronegative. The CDR3 nucleotides read TGTGCCACCTGGGAGCGGGGGGGTAACACCGGGGAGCTGTTTTTT. It codes for CATWERGGNTGELFF.